The 32 T cell receptor beta chains below were found in one sample sequenced in a study of T cells in women clearing cervical HPV infection. Repertoires were generated with immunoSEQ multiplex PCR, while TCRdb's copy carries only in-frame clones and drops some. The sample totals some 50,000 clones. The sample was blood buffy coat. The receptors were gathered from a woman between 18 and 70 years old with a cervical HPV16 infection that either progressed to CIN3+ or cleared (not recorded which).

With respect to this clone: The read halts 3 residues ahead of the CDR3 end, with the missing end drawn from the germline J gene. J is TRBJ1-4 and V is TRBV20-1; D possibly corresponds to TRBD1 (5 bases). Trimming cost V 6 bases and J 1 base, with 21 bases left between them. Germline values: CDR1 DFQATT, CDR2 SNEGSKA (reference sequence). This CDR3 region has 17 residues. The chain's CDR3 is CSAPPQAGSGTNEKLFF. Partial CDR3 DNA: TGCAGTGCCCCGCCGCAGGCAGGGAGTGGAACTAATGAAAAA.

About this clone itself: The read is 3 residues too short to cover the CDR3 end, so that end is filled in from the germline J gene. The chain couples TRBV5-1 to TRBJ1-2; no clear D. CDR1 and CDR2 (germline): SGHRS, YFSETQ. The CDR3 length is 12 residues. The CDR3 region is CASSVEKGDYTF. The sequenced CDR3 bases are TGCGCCAGCAGCGTAGAGAAGGGCGAC.

Comments on this clone: The CDR3 is cut off 3 residues early in the read; its end comes from the germline J gene. The rearrangement uses TRBV2 and TRBJ2-2, with D tentatively TRBD1 (7 bases). CDR1 and CDR2 (germline): SNHLY, FYNNEI. CDR3 size: 14 residues. The CDR3 sequence is CASSGSGGNEKLFF. The CDR3 bases that were read are TGTGCCAGCAGCGGATCAGGGGGGAATGAAAAG.

A word on this clone: The observed sequence ends 3 residues before the CDR3 terminus, with the missing tail filled in from the germline J gene. This chain joins TRBV7-9 and TRBJ1-3, with TRBD1 identical over 7 bases. CDR3 length: 13 amino acids. In germline, CDR1 is SEHNR, CDR2 FQNEAQ (reference sequence). CDR3 sequence reads: CASSHKQGPQIYF. The sequenced part of the CDR3 DNA is TGTGCCAGCAGCCACAAACAGGGGCCCCAG.

Note on this clone: Read sequence stops 3 residues before the CDR3 end, and the germline J gene provides the missing end. This chain connects TRBV12-3 or TRBV12-4 to TRBJ1-4, with TRBD1 identical over 8 bases. V lost 5 bases, J lost 5 bases, and 1 base stayed unmatched. The CDR3 sequence is 13 residues long. The CDR3 sequence is CASSTGGNEKLFF. CDR3 DNA (partial): TGTGCCAGCAGTACAGGGGGAAATGAAAAA.

About this clone itself: With the read ending 3 residues before the CDR3 end, the germline J gene is used to fill in that end. This chain uses TRBV12-3 or TRBV12-4 with TRBJ1-5, with TRBD1 matching 8 bases. The CDR3 extends over 13 amino acids. J was trimmed by 3 bases and V by 6 bases; bases with no gene match: 1. CDR3 bases read: TGTGCCAGCAGGGGACAGGACAATCAGCCC. Protein product: CASRGQDNQP. The full CDR3 reads CASRGQDNQPQHF.

As for this clone: The read stops 3 residues short of the end of the CDR3; the missing end is completed from the germline J gene. The rearrangement links TRBV6-1 to TRBJ1-3, with a possible D match to TRBD1 (6 bases). The CDR3 is 13 residues long. Germline V gene sequence: CDR1 MNHNS, CDR2 SASEGT. With 4 bases removed from V and 4 bases from J, the gap between germline ends came to 8 bases. This chain's CDR3 is CASSGGTGNTIYF. CDR3 bases read: TGTGCCAGCAGTGGGGGGACAGGAAACACC.

As concerns this clone: The CDR3 goes on 3 residues after the read ends, and that part is filled in from the germline J gene. V usage is TRBV5-1 and J usage is TRBJ1-4, with D maybe TRBD1 (5 bases). Trimming took 4 bases from V and 0 from J, leaving 7 bases between them. The CDR3 loop spans 14 amino acids. CDR1 is SGHRS, CDR2 YFSETQ, per germline. This CDR3 reads CASSPGSTNEKLFF. The covered CDR3 bases are TGCGCCAGCAGCCCAGGGTCAACTAATGAAAAA.

In the case of this clone: Sequencing ends 3 residues short of the CDR3 end; the germline J gene provides the rest. The chain combines TRBV29-1 with TRBJ1-4; possibly TRBD1 for D (6 bases). This CDR3 has 16 residues. CDR1 and CDR2 from the germline V gene are SQVTM and ANQGSEA. The CDR3 sequence: CSVGAGVDSGANVLFF. CDR3 bases read: TGCAGCGTTGGGGCAGGGGTAGACTCTGGGGCCAACGTA.

On this clone: The observed sequence ends 3 residues before the CDR3 terminus, with the missing tail filled in from the germline J gene. This chain connects TRBV12-3 or TRBV12-4 to TRBJ2-5; D tentatively reads TRBD1 or TRBD2 (7 bases each). V was clipped by 8 bases and J by 3 bases, with 19 bases between them. The CDR3 runs 15 residues. The DNA read from the CDR3 is TGTGCCAGCGGGGGAGGGACAGCGAGAAAAGAGACC. It specifies CASGGGTARKET. The full-length CDR3 reads as CASGGGTARKETQYF.

In the case of this clone: The observed sequence ends 3 residues before the CDR3 terminus, with the missing tail filled in from the germline J gene. The rearrangement uses TRBV6-4 and TRBJ2-7; 7 positions match TRBD2. The CDR3 loop spans 15 amino acids. The V segment lost 5 bases and the J segment 6 bases; nucleotides outside the gene matches: 13. The V gene's germline CDR1 is MRHNA and CDR2 SNTAGT. The CDR3 loop is CASSPPGRGLCEQYF. The DNA read from the CDR3 is TGTGCCAGCAGTCCTCCGGGGCGGGGGTTATGCGAG.

Worth noting for this clone: Coverage ceases 3 residues before the CDR3 finishes, and the germline J gene fills in the end. The chain is built from TRBV14 and TRBJ2-4; 11 positions match TRBD2. Germline-derived CDR1 and CDR2 are SGHDN and FVKESK. The CDR3 extends over 13 amino acids. Losses at the gene ends were 6 bases for V and 9 bases for J; bases not matched to a gene: 4. The CDR3 spells CASRPSGGSIQYF. CDR3 bases read: TGTGCCAGCAGGCCTAGCGGGGGGAGCATT.

To note about this clone: The read gets to within 3 residues of the CDR3 end, and the germline J gene fills in the rest. The chain carries TRBV6-2 or TRBV6-3 and TRBJ2-2, with 10 bases matching TRBD1. The CDR3 contains 15 residues. Germline CDR1 MNHEY, CDR2 SVGEGT. Losses at the gene ends were 7 bases for V and 7 bases for J; bases not matched to a gene: 9. Here the CDR3 reads CASTRDRGPRGELFF. Incomplete CDR3 DNA: TGTGCCAGCACCCGAGACAGGGGGCCTCGCGGGGAG.

About this clone: The read gets to within 3 residues of the CDR3 end, and the germline J gene fills in the rest. V is TRBV5-6 and J is TRBJ2-5; the D gene is possibly TRBD1 (6 bases). Per the germline V gene, CDR1 is SGHDT and CDR2 is YYEEEE. The germline V and J ends were trimmed by 1 base and 1 base, with 11 bases remaining between them. The CDR3 has 15 amino acids. CDR3 DNA (partial): TGTGCCAGCAGCTTGCTAGGGACAACCCAAGAGACC. Protein product: CASSLLGTTQET. In full, the CDR3 is CASSLLGTTQETQYF.

Partial CDR3 DNA: TGTGCCAGCAGCTTATCTGCAGGGAGCACCGGGGAG. As protein: CASSLSAGSTGE. The CDR3 in full is CASSLSAGSTGELFF. The rearrangement joins TRBV7-9 to TRBJ2-2; D is possibly TRBD1 or TRBD2 (5 bases each). The read stops 3 residues short of the end of the CDR3; the missing end is completed from the germline J gene. The V end was cut by 2 bases, the J end by 4 bases, with 11 bases between. This CDR3 region has 15 residues. CDR1 and CDR2 (germline): SEHNR, FQNEAQ (reference sequence).

On this clone: The read gets to within 3 residues of the CDR3 end, and the germline J gene fills in the rest. The chain recombines TRBV10-1 with TRBJ1-5; D ambiguous. From germline, CDR1 is WNHNN and CDR2 SYGVQD (reference sequence). Trimming removed 4 bases from V and 9 bases from J, with 13 bases in between. This CDR3 comprises 13 residues. The CDR3 reads CASSATTRGPQHF. The CDR3 bases that were read are TGCGCCAGCAGTGCAACGACTCGGGGGCCC.

To note about this clone: Read data end 3 residues before the CDR3 end; the end is taken from the germline J gene. This chain links TRBV5-4 with TRBJ1-1; a weak D match, TRBD1 (5 bases). CDR1 is SGHNT, CDR2 YYREEE, per germline (reference sequence). V gave up 5 bases and J gave up 5 bases, with 13 bases separating them. CDR3 length: 13 amino acids. The CDR3 loop is CASRLGGGTEAFF. The sequenced part of the CDR3 DNA is TGTGCCAGCAGGCTGGGGGGAGGAACTGAA.

In the case of this clone: With the read ending 3 residues before the CDR3 end, the germline J gene is used to fill in that end. The gene calls are TRBV9 and TRBJ2-7, with 7 bases that match TRBD1. The germline gives CDR1 SGDLS, CDR2 YYNGEE. J gave up 3 bases and V 3 bases, and 6 bases lay outside the gene matches. The CDR3 has 14 amino acids. CDR3 in amino acids: CASSARDRDYEQYF. CDR3 DNA, as far as it was read: TGTGCCAGCAGCGCACGGGACAGAGACTACGAG. Drawing the rest from reference TRBV9 and TRBJ2-7, the complete variable domain is DSGVTQTPKHLITATGQRVTLRCSPRSGDLSVYWYQQSLDQGLQFLIQYYNGEERAKGNILERFSAQQFPDLHSELNLSSLELGDSALYFCASSARDRDYEQYFGPGTRLTVT.

Concerning this clone: The read finishes 3 residues shy of the CDR3 end, and the germline J gene is used to complete it. This rearrangement joins TRBV5-1 to TRBJ2-3; 9 positions match TRBD2. J gave up 5 bases and V 2 bases, and 6 bases lay outside the gene matches. The CDR3 runs 15 residues. The V gene's germline CDR1 is SGHRS and CDR2 YFSETQ. The CDR3 bases that were read are TGCGCCAGCAGCTTTTTAGCGGGGGAGGGAGATACG. Its translation is CASSFLAGEGDT. The full CDR3 sequence reads CASSFLAGEGDTQYF.

Note on this clone: The CDR3 goes on 3 residues after the read ends, and that part is filled in from the germline J gene. The chain is built from TRBV19 and TRBJ2-3; 7 positions match TRBD1. This CDR3 is built from 13 residues. Germline V gene data show CDR1 as LNHDA and CDR2 as SQIVND (reference sequence). With V trimmed by 9 bases and J by 4 bases, 7 bases remained unmatched. The CDR3 DNA, read in part, is TGTGCCAGCAGACAGGGTTCCCCAGATACG. It yields the protein CASRQGSPDT. The entire CDR3 protein is CASRQGSPDTQYF.

Note on this clone: Read sequence stops 3 residues before the CDR3 end, and the germline J gene provides the missing end. The chain carries TRBV7-9 and TRBJ1-4; TRBD1 might be the D (6 bases). Germline lookup yields CDR1 SEHNR and CDR2 FQNEAQ (reference sequence). Deletions cut 5 bases from V and 7 bases from J, with 14 bases between. The CDR3 length is 14 residues. CDR3 loop: CASSQGGGGEKLFF. The sequenced part of the CDR3 DNA is TGTGCCAGCAGCCAAGGGGGAGGTGGTGAAAAA.

This CDR3 reads CASSTRDRAYEQYF. The covered CDR3 bases are TGCGCCAGCAGCACCCGGGACAGGGCCTACGAG. This chain links TRBV5-1 with TRBJ2-7; TRBD1 matches at 9 bases. The missing CDR3 end, 3 residues past where the read stops, is filled in from the germline J gene. Germline loops: CDR1 SGHRS, CDR2 YFSETQ. The CDR3 totals 14 residues. The trim removed 4 bases at V and 2 bases at J, leaving 4 bases unmatched.

A word on this clone: With the read ending 3 residues before the CDR3 end, the germline J gene is used to fill in that end. The rearrangement links TRBV5-6 to TRBJ2-4; D unresolved. The CDR3 consists of 12 residues. Germline V lookup: CDR1 SGHDT, CDR2 YYEEEE. CDR3 bases read: TGTGCCAGCAGCTTCTTAAACTATGGT. It encodes CASSFLNYG. In full, the CDR3 is CASSFLNYGQYF. The entire variable domain, with the rest obtained from reference TRBV5-6 and TRBJ2-4, is as follows: DAGVTQSPTHLIKTRGQQVTLRCSPKSGHDTVSWYQQALGQGPQFIFQYYEEEERQRGNFPDRFSGHQFPNYSSELNVNALLLGDSALYLCASSFLNYGQYFGAGTRLSVL.

Comment on this clone: The read halts 3 residues ahead of the CDR3 end, with the missing end drawn from the germline J gene. The chain recombines TRBV5-1 with TRBJ1-1, with 7 bases matching TRBD1. V shed 0 bases, J shed 4 bases, and the junction held 9 bases outside the gene matches. This CDR3 is built from 16 residues. The germline V gene has CDR1 SGHRS and CDR2 YFSETQ. The CDR3 DNA, read in part, is TGCGCCAGCAGCTTGGGTCCCCAGGGGGATGGCACTGAA. Its protein is CASSLGPQGDGTE. In full, the CDR3 is CASSLGPQGDGTEAFF.

CDR3 sequence reads: CASSEADRRPFNDYTF. The sequenced CDR3 bases are TGTGCCAGCAGTGAGGCGGACAGGCGTCCCTTCAATGAC. The V call is TRBV6-1, the J call TRBJ1-2; 7 positions agree with TRBD1. The read stops 3 residues short of the end of the CDR3; the missing end is completed from the germline J gene. CDR1 MNHNS and CDR2 SASEGT come from the germline V gene. The CDR3 has 16 amino acids.

Regarding this clone: From the germline J gene comes the end of the CDR3, since the read stops 3 residues before it. This rearrangement joins TRBV12-3 or TRBV12-4 to TRBJ2-1, with TRBD2 matching over 9 bases. V was clipped by 7 bases and J by 5 bases; unmatched bases: 6. The CDR3 runs to 14 residues. The CDR3 is CASNAGGRNNEQFF. The part of the CDR3 DNA that was read is TGTGCCAGCAACGCGGGGGGGCGTAACAATGAG.

As for this clone: The CDR3 is cut off 3 residues early in the read; its end comes from the germline J gene. The chain joins TRBV6-2 or TRBV6-3 to TRBJ1-1; tentatively, D is TRBD1 (5 bases). Germline V gene sequence: CDR1 MNHEY, CDR2 SVGEGT. CDR3 length: 15 amino acids. Trimming removed 5 bases from V and 4 bases from J, with 17 bases in between. The CDR3 sequence: CASSLGFGGGTEAFF. CDR3 DNA (partial): TGTGCCAGCAGTCTCGGCTTCGGGGGTGGCACTGAA.

To note about this clone: The read terminates 3 residues ahead of where the CDR3 ends, so the germline J gene completes it. V is TRBV29-1 and J is TRBJ1-1, with D hard to call. V gave up 1 base and J gave up 7 bases, with 13 bases separating them. The germline V gene encodes CDR1 SQVTM and CDR2 ANQGSEA. This CDR3 comprises 13 residues. CDR3 amino acids: CSVEAAPRGEAFF. CDR3 DNA, as far as it was read: TGCAGCGTTGAAGCCGCTCCCCGGGGTGAA.

About this clone: The DNA ends 3 residues before the CDR3 does, and the rest of the CDR3 is filled in from the germline J gene. The V call is TRBV6-1, the J call TRBJ2-5; 13 nucleotides agree with TRBD2. J lost 2 bases, V lost 3 bases, and 0 bases had no gene match. The CDR3 loop spans 15 amino acids. Looked up from germline, CDR1 is MNHNS and CDR2 is SASEGT. The CDR3 here is CASSETSGGQETQYF. The part of the CDR3 DNA that was read is TGTGCCAGCAGTGAGACTAGCGGGGGGCAAGAGACC.

With regard to this clone: From the germline J gene comes the end of the CDR3, since the read stops 3 residues before it. The chain recombines TRBV28 with TRBJ2-7, with D possibly matching TRBD1 (6 bases). The CDR3 length is 13 residues. V was cut by 8 bases and J by 0 bases, with 11 bases left in between. Looked up from germline, CDR1 is MDHEN and CDR2 is SYDVKM. CDR3 DNA, as far as it was read: TGTGCCAGCGAAGACAGGTTCTCCTACGAG. It translates to CASEDRFSYE. The complete CDR3 protein is CASEDRFSYEQYF.

Notes on this clone: The read ends 3 residues shy of where the CDR3 ends; the end is completed using the germline J gene. The chain joins TRBV11-2 to TRBJ1-1, with a weak D call TRBD1 (5 bases). CDR3 length: 13 amino acids. Per the germline V gene, CDR1 is SGHAT and CDR2 is FQNNGV. CDR3 residues: CASSRTVTGEAFF. Incomplete CDR3 DNA: TGTGCCAGCAGCCGAACAGTAACGGGGGAG.

Concerning this clone itself: The read finishes 3 residues shy of the CDR3 end, and the germline J gene is used to complete it. The chain links TRBV18 to TRBJ1-4; D not certain. From germline, CDR1 is KGHSH and CDR2 LQKENI. CDR3 length: 13 residues. CDR3 protein: CASSPDQVTPLFF. The DNA read from the CDR3 is TGTGCCAGCTCGCCCGACCAGGTTACACCA.